This TCR beta chain was sequenced for a study of T cell responses to AZD1222 COVID-19 vaccine. Whole-study results and caveats: The donor cohort was predominantly white British with a female majority, and clonal diversity may have been underestimated. Dominant CD4 TCR responses targeted spike regions 160-218 and 743-854. Recipients of two AZD1222 doses showed rising Spike-specific TCR breadth and depth.

Generated by immunoSEQ multiplex PCR, the TCRdb table keeps only in-frame clones and is missing some. The sample lists 210,000 or so clones; roughly 91% were seen once. This clone occurred once. The target antigen is unknown. The junction had 5 bases not matched to a gene; V was cut back by 5 bases and J by 4 bases. CDR1 is SEHNR, CDR2 FQNEAQ, per germline (reference sequence). CDR3 size: 14 residues. Specimen: peripheral blood, collected on day 0 of MenACWY control vaccination. V usage is TRBV7-9 and J usage is TRBJ2-7; TRBD1 aligns across 10 bases. The TCR comes from an adult in good health. The CDR3 reads CASSPGQGYYEQYF. The CDR3 bases are TGTGCCAGCAGCCCGGGACAGGGGTATTACGAGCAGTACTTC.